A selection of T cell receptor beta chains follows, all from one sample in a study of cytomegalovirus exposure and HLA in healthy donors. Repertoires were generated with immunoSEQ multiplex PCR, while TCRdb's copy carries only in-frame clones and drops some. This table has over 150,000 clones, 82% appearing once. The sequenced material came from PBMCs. The receptors originated from a boy younger than 10 in good health and CMV-seronegative. Each CDR3 is given with its conserved first and last residue.

V gene,CDR3 protein
TRBV4-2,CASSPATSANTGELFF
TRBV7-8,CATHGGPRRDEQFF
TRBV5-1,CASGVGAGVYNEQFF
TRBV27,CASSPGGVYEQYF
TRBV5-4,CASSRDSVFSGNTIYF
TRBV7-2,CASSLFRVYGSQPQHF
TRBV5-6,CASSLGTGGYGYTF
TRBV18,CASSPSTGTNQPQHF
TRBV29-1,CSVERDRVHEQYF
TRBV11-3,CASSSKDRVGYGYTF
TRBV4-1,CASSPTGGGYGYTF
TRBV4-2,CASSQLDREDNEQFF
TRBV4-2,CASSQGVGGLAKNIQYF
TRBV9,CASSVAPPGTDTQYF
TRBV9,CASSKGAGEQYF
TRBV7-3,CASSSPGVHFTQYF
TRBV7-2,CASSLGRGGSYNEQFF
TRBV2,CASRGGEVSAAF
TRBV7-6,CASSKGQGGYGYTF
TRBV14,CASRTHGLQKSSYYGYTF
TRBV19,CASSPGQDEKLFF
TRBV4-3,CASSQDQLSYNEQFF
TRBV5-4,CASSSEGTGGLYEQYF
TRBV15,CATGGRSYEQYF
TRBV10-2,CASSESKGTIYNEQFF
TRBV28,CASRWGGSKSYEQYF
TRBV4-2,CASSQDGGTGNNEQFF
TRBV7-2,CASSFRASGGPTDTQYF
TRBV9,CASSASGGSTGELFF
TRBV29-1,CSGQRQESTDTQYF
TRBV5-1,CASSKTGFGGANVLTF
TRBV9,CASSVEGYPSSLGTHTQYF
TRBV4-3,CASSQGLFYEQYF
TRBV5-5,CASSSPGQGIEKLFF
TRBV9,CASRKSGGRGPDDGYGYTF
TRBV11-3,CASSLGSSVPCYTF
TRBV4-2,CASSQDQGSDTEAFF
TRBV7-2,CASSLGLALADTQYF
TRBV4-3,CASSPGLAVTGELFF
TRBV11-2,CASSLYGQGSDTQYF
TRBV28,CASSSPRDKQFF
TRBV18,CASSQGVQGSNQPQHF
TRBV19,CASSRQGVGDQPQHF